This is a list of T cell receptor beta chains from one sample in a study of T cell responses to AZD1222 COVID-19 vaccine. The data were produced by immunoSEQ multiplex PCR, yet TCRdb's version contains in-frame clones alone and is incomplete. The sample records about 140,000 clones, around nine tenths being singletons. The material sequenced was peripheral blood, taken on day 0 of AZD1222 vaccination. The receptors derive from an adult in good health. Both conserved end residues are part of each CDR3. D genes are given only for firm matches. Size tells how often a clone was seen (once, few, many) or the class of an expanded clone, and some rows leave it out.

CDR3 DNA | CDR3 protein | CDR3 length | J gene | D gene | V gene | clone size
TGTGCCAGCAGCCTATTGGGGCGGCACCTAGCGGGAACCGGGGAGCTGTTTTTT | CASSLLGRHLAGTGELFF | 18 | TRBJ2-2 | TRBD2 | TRBV5-8 | NA
TGTGCCAGCAGCGTACAGATGAACACTGAAGCTTTCTTT | CASSVQMNTEAFF | 13 | TRBJ1-1 | NA | TRBV2 | once
TGTGCCAGCAAAAGAGAGACAGTATTCTTGGGACAATATAATTCACCCCTCCACTTT | CASKRETVFLGQYNSPLHF | 19 | TRBJ1-6 | NA | TRBV27 | NA
TGTGCCAGCAGCTTTAAAGGGTCGGACCAAGAGACCCAGTACTTC | CASSFKGSDQETQYF | 15 | TRBJ2-5 | NA | TRBV7-9 | NA
TGTGCCAGCAGTTTAAGCAAACAGGGAGTGAGGAATGAGCAGTTCTTC | CASSLSKQGVRNEQFF | 16 | TRBJ2-1 | NA | TRBV27 | NA
TGTGCCAGCTCACCACTCCAGGGACGAAGGACCGGGGAGCTGTTTTTT | CASSPLQGRRTGELFF | 16 | TRBJ2-2 | NA | TRBV18 | NA
TGTGCCAGTAGACGACAGGGGAACACCGGGGAGCTGTTTTTT | CASRRQGNTGELFF | 14 | TRBJ2-2 | TRBD1 | TRBV19 | NA
TGTGCCAGTAGTGCACCTATTTCGACGGGGAGTCAGCCCCAGCATTTT | CASSAPISTGSQPQHF | 16 | TRBJ1-5 | NA | TRBV19 | NA
TGTGCCAGCAGCCGCGGGGACAGGTACCAAGAGACCCAGTACTTC | CASSRGDRYQETQYF | 15 | TRBJ2-5 | TRBD1 | TRBV7-8 | NA
TGTGCCAGCAGCTTGCGGTCAGCTATGAACACTGAAGCTTTCTTT | CASSLRSAMNTEAFF | 15 | TRBJ1-1 | NA | TRBV5-4 | NA
TGTGCCAGCAGCTTTCATAGGGGGACTGAAGCTTTCTTT | CASSFHRGTEAFF | 13 | TRBJ1-1 | NA | TRBV7-3 | NA
TGTGCCAGCAGTTACACCCTCAAAGGTATGAACACTGAAGCTTTCTTT | CASSYTLKGMNTEAFF | 16 | TRBJ1-1 | NA | TRBV6-5 | NA
TGTGCCAGCAGTTTAGGAGGGAGTCGTAGTGAAAAACTGTTTTTT | CASSLGGSRSEKLFF | 15 | TRBJ1-4 | NA | TRBV28 | NA
TGCAGCTCCTTAGCGGGGAATGAGCAGTTCTTC | CSSLAGNEQFF | 11 | TRBJ2-1 | TRBD2 | TRBV29-1 | NA
TGTGCCAGCAGCTCGGACACAGGGAATCAGGATGGCTACACCTTC | CASSSDTGNQDGYTF | 15 | TRBJ1-2 | NA | TRBV13 | NA
TGTGCCAGCAGCTCACAGGGGGCAACTAATGAAAAACTGTTTTTT | CASSSQGATNEKLFF | 15 | TRBJ1-4 | TRBD1 | TRBV9 | NA
TGTGCCAGCCTTGACAGACAGTACCAAGAGACCCAGTACTTC | CASLDRQYQETQYF | 14 | TRBJ2-5 | NA | TRBV2 | NA
TGTGCCAGCTTTACAGGGGCCGGCTACACCTTC | CASFTGAGYTF | 11 | TRBJ1-2 | TRBD1 | TRBV7-6 | NA
TGTGCCAGCAGCGATTCCGGGACAGCCAATGAAAAACTGTTTTTT | CASSDSGTANEKLFF | 15 | TRBJ1-4 | TRBD1 | TRBV13 | NA
TGTGCCAGCAGCTTAGGGCAGGCCTCCAATCAGCCCCAGCATTTT | CASSLGQASNQPQHF | 15 | TRBJ1-5 | NA | TRBV7-2 | NA
TGCAGCGTTGAACGGTTGGGGAACACTGAAGCTTTCTTT | CSVERLGNTEAFF | 13 | TRBJ1-1 | NA | TRBV29-1 | NA
TGCAGCGTTGAAGGGTCCAGGGGGCCGAACACCGGGGAGCTGTTTTTT | CSVEGSRGPNTGELFF | 16 | TRBJ2-2 | TRBD1 | TRBV29-1 | NA
TGTGCCAGCAGCAATAGGGACAGGGGGACTGAAGCTTTCTTT | CASSNRDRGTEAFF | 14 | TRBJ1-1 | TRBD1 | TRBV3-1/TRBV3-2 | NA
TGTGCCAGTAGCCTACTCCATTATAATGAAAAACTGTTTTTT | CASSLLHYNEKLFF | 14 | TRBJ1-4 | NA | TRBV19 | NA
TGTGCCAGCTCACCATTGGAAAGGGGTGTATCTCAGCCCCAGCATTTT | CASSPLERGVSQPQHF | 16 | TRBJ1-5 | NA | TRBV18 | once
TGTGCCAGCAGCCCCGGATCGGGGGGCTTTGGCTACACCTTC | CASSPGSGGFGYTF | 14 | TRBJ1-2 | NA | TRBV3-1/TRBV3-2 | NA
TGTGCCACCCTTGGGACAGGTAATCAGCCCCAGCATTTT | CATLGTGNQPQHF | 13 | TRBJ1-5 | TRBD1 | TRBV10-3 | NA
TGTGCCAGCAGTCGGAGGGACAGGGAACACGAGCAGTACTTC | CASSRRDREHEQYF | 14 | TRBJ2-7 | TRBD1 | TRBV27 | few
TGTGCCAGCAGCCCACCCGGGCCGGACGATTTGGAGACCCAGTACTTC | CASSPPGPDDLETQYF | 16 | TRBJ2-5 | NA | TRBV9 | NA
TGTGCCAGCAGCCAAGACCGCCAGGGGGAAAGTAGAGAAAAACTGTTTTTT | CASSQDRQGESREKLFF | 17 | TRBJ1-4 | TRBD1 | TRBV14 | NA
TGTGCCAGCAGCAGGGCTATGGGACAGGGTAACTATGGCTACACCTTC | CASSRAMGQGNYGYTF | 16 | TRBJ1-2 | TRBD1 | TRBV5-4 | NA
TGTGCCAGTAGTACCTCACAGGGGCACTATGGCTACACCTTC | CASSTSQGHYGYTF | 14 | TRBJ1-2 | TRBD1 | TRBV19 | NA
TGTGCCAGCAGCCCAACCCACAGGGGCAATCAGCCCCAGCATTTT | CASSPTHRGNQPQHF | 15 | TRBJ1-5 | NA | TRBV6-5 | NA